The clone carrying this T cell receptor (beta chain) was picked up a small number of times. The antigen remains unidentified. This entry is derived from a study of cytomegalovirus exposure and HLA in healthy donors. Study conclusions and caveats: The study had only CMV serostatus as immune exposure information.

Both 60 Vbeta primers and 13 Jbeta primers went into the PCR. Sequenced by immunoSEQ multiplex PCR; TCRdb stores in-frame clones only, minus some. The sample records 110,000 to 150,000 clones, roughly a tenth being singletons. The V end lost 4 bases, the J end lost 6 bases, and 23 bases lay between the germline ends. CDR3 size: 17 residues. Germline V gene lookup returns CDR1 SGHRS and CDR2 YFSETQ. Sequences were obtained from PBMCs. The chain combines TRBV5-1 with TRBJ1-3, with D possibly matching TRBD1 (5 bases). This receptor was taken from a male donor in good health and CMV-seronegative. In DNA form, the CDR3 reads TGCGCCAGCAGCCTTTGGGGGGGGACGGCCGAGGAAAACACCATATATTTT. Translating gives CASSLWGGTAEENTIYF.